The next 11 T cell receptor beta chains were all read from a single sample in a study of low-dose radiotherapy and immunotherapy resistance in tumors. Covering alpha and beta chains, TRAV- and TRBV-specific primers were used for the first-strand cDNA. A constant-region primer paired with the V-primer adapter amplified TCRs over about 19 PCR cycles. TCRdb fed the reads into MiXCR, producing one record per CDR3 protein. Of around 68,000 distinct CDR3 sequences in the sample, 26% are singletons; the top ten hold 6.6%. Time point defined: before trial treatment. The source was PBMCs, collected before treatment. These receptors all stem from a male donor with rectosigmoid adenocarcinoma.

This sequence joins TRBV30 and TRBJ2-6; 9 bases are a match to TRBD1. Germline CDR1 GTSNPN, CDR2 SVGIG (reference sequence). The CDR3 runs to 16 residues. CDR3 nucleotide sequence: TGTGTTGGGGGTGGGACAGGGCCCTCTGGGGCCAACGTCCTGACTTTC. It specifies CVGGGTGPSGANVLTF.

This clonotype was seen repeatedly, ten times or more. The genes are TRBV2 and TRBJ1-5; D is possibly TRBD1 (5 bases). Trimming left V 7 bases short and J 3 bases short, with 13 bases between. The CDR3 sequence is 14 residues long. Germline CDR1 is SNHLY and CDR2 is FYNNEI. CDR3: CASKYRGNNQPQHF. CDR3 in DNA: TGTGCCAGCAAGTATCGGGGGAACAATCAGCCCCAGCATTTT.

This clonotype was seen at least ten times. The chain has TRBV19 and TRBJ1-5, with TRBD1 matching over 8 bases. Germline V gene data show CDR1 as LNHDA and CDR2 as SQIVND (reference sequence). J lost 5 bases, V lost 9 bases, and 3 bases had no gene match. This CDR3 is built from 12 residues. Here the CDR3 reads CASQGAYQPQHF. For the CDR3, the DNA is TGTGCCAGCCAGGGGGCATATCAGCCCCAGCATTTT.

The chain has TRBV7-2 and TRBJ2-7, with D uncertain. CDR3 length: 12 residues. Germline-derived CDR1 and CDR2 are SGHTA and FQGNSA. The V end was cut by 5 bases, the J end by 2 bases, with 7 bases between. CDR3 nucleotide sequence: TGTGCCAGCAGCCTATCTACCTACGAGCAGTACTTC. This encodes CASSLSTYEQYF. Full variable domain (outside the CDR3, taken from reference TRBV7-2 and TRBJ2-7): GAGVSQSPSNKVTEKGKDVELRCDPISGHTALYWYRQSLGQGLEFLIYFQGNSAPDKSGLPSDRFSAERTGGSVSTLTIQRTQQEDSAVYLCASSLSTYEQYFGPGTRLTVT.

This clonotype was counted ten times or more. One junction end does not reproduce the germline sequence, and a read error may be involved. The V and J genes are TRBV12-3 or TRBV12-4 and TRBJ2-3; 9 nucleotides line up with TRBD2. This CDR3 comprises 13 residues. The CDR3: CASSLSGRRFKHF. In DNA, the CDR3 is TGTGCCAGCAGTTTAAGCGGGAGGCGCTTCAAGCATTTT.

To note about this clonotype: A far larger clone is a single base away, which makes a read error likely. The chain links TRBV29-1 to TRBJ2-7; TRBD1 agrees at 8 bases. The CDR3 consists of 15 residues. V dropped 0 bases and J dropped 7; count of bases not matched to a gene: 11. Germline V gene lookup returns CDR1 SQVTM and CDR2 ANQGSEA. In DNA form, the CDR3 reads TGCAGCGTTGAAGATCGAGGACAGGGTAGCCGGGAGCAGTACTTC. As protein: CSVEDRGQGSREQYF.

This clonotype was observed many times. This CDR3 reads CASSLGRGGADQETQYF. In nucleotides, the CDR3 is TGTGCCAGCAGCTTAGGAAGGGGGGGGGCCGACCAAGAGACCCAGTACTTC. The chain employs TRBV7-2 and TRBJ2-5; weak D call: TRBD2 (7 bases). Trimming took 1 base from V and 0 from J, leaving 15 bases between them. The CDR3 has 17 amino acids. Germline CDR1 reads SGHTA; CDR2 reads FQGNSA.

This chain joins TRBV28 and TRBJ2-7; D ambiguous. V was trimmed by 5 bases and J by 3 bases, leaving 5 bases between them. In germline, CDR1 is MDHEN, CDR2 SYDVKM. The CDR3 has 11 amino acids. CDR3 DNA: TGTGCCAGCAGTAGGGACTACGAGCAGTACTTC. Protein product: CASSRDYEQYF.

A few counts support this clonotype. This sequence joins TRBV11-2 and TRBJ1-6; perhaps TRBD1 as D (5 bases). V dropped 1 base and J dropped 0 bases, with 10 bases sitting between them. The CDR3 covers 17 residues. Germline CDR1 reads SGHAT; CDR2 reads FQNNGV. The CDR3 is CASSLVPGGSYNSPLHF. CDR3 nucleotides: TGTGCCAGCAGCTTAGTTCCGGGGGGCTCCTATAATTCACCCCTCCACTTT.

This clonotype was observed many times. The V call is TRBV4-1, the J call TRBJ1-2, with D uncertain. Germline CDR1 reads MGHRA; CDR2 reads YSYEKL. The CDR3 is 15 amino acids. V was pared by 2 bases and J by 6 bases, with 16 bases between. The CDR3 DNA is TGCGCCAGCAGCCAAACCCCTTGGGCTGCGGATGGCTACACCTTC. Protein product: CASSQTPWAADGYTF.

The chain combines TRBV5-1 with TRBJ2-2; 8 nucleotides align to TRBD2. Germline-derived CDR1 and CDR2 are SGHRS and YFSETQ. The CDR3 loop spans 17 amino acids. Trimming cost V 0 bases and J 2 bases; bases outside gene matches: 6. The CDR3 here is CASSLAELAGNTGELFF. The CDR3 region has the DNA TGCGCCAGCAGCTTGGCCGAGCTAGCGGGTAACACCGGGGAGCTGTTTTTT.